This TCR beta chain was found in a study of control samples from healthy donors and cancer patients. Clones were sequenced by immunoSEQ multiplex PCR, and TCRdb holds only the in-frame ones, with some missing. The sample records about 52,000 clones, 95% being singletons. This TCR was sampled from a man between 25 and 39 years old in good health. The sample taken for sequencing was blood.

The CDR3 nucleotides read TGTGCCAGCTCAACACAAGAGACCCAGTACTTC. Its protein product is CASSTQETQYF. V is TRBV18 and J is TRBJ2-5; D is uncertain. Germline lookup yields CDR1 KGHSH and CDR2 LQKENI. This CDR3 has 11 amino acids. V lost 5 bases and J lost 2, with 3 bases in between.